The 15 T cell receptor beta chains reported below all come from one sample, sequenced in a study of blood T cell repertoires in COVID-19. Sequenced by immunoSEQ multiplex PCR; TCRdb stores in-frame clones only, minus some. The sample shows about 88,000 clones, roughly 87% of them seen only once. Sequencing was performed on peripheral blood. The origin of the receptors is a man aged 18 to 30 with COVID-19, enrolled during active disease.

Notes on this clone: A read error may account for a junction end that differs from germline. The chain recombines TRBV6-1 with TRBJ1-4; the D gene is possibly TRBD1 (6 bases). There are 16 residues in the CDR3. Germline values: CDR1 MNHNS, CDR2 SASEGT. CDR3 in amino acids: CASSEGRGGGNEKLLF. CDR3 sequence (DNA): TGTGCCAGCAGTGAAGGACGGGGAGGGGGTAATGAAAAACTGCTTTTT.

The V call is TRBV6-4, the J call TRBJ1-1; D may be TRBD1 (5 bases). The ends were cut back, 6 bases at V and 4 bases at J, with 15 bases in the middle. CDR1 is MRHNA and CDR2 is SNTAGT in the germline V gene. The CDR3 runs 14 residues. The CDR3 loop is CASRAQTGGTEAFF. Here the CDR3 DNA reads TGTGCCAGCAGAGCACAGACCGGGGGCACTGAAGCTTTCTTT.

This clone was seen a handful of times. The chain is built from TRBV10-3 and TRBJ2-7; D might be TRBD2 (6 bases). This CDR3 region has 17 residues. Trimming took 7 bases from V and 2 from J, leaving 24 bases between them. Germline assignment: CDR1 ENHRY and CDR2 SYGVKD. This CDR3 reads CAITREFGPGGAYEQYF. For the CDR3, the DNA is TGTGCCATCACACGGGAGTTCGGGCCTGGGGGAGCCTACGAGCAGTACTTC.

In its sample, this clone was seen once. The V and J genes are TRBV24-1 and TRBJ2-1; 9 bases are shared with TRBD2. The CDR3 is 16 amino acids. CDR1 is KGHDR, CDR2 SFDVKD, per germline. With 3 bases clipped from V and 7 bases from J, the junction kept 9 bases outside the gene matches. The CDR3 sequence is CATSDEISGSSNEQFF. The CDR3 bases are TGTGCCACCAGTGATGAGATTAGCGGGAGTAGTAATGAGCAGTTCTTC.

V is TRBV6-4 and J is TRBJ2-6; D gene ambiguous. V shed 0 bases and J shed 0 bases, with 3 bases lying between them. CDR1 and CDR2 (germline): MRHNA, SNTAGT. The length of the CDR3 is 15 residues. The CDR3 loop reads CASSDSSSGANVLTF. The CDR3 bases are TGTGCCAGCAGTGACTCTAGCTCTGGGGCCAACGTCCTGACTTTC.

This clone was seen only once. Here the CDR3 reads CASSQDRATSGYTF. The CDR3 DNA is TGTGCCAGCAGCCAGGACAGGGCAACGAGTGGCTACACCTTC. This chain links TRBV6-2 or TRBV6-3 with TRBJ1-2; 8 bases are shared with TRBD1. The CDR3 runs to 14 residues. After removal of 6 bases from V and 7 bases from J, the junction contained 10 bases not matched to a gene. Per the germline V gene, CDR1 is MNHEY and CDR2 is SVGEGT.

The gene calls are TRBV7-2 and TRBJ1-1, with D uncertain. Germline V gene lookup returns CDR1 SGHTA and CDR2 FQGNSA. Trimming took 9 bases from V and 4 from J, leaving 6 bases between them. The CDR3 has 10 amino acids. CDR3 amino acids: CASGITEAFF. CDR3 DNA: TGTGCCAGTGGCATCACTGAAGCTTTCTTT.

The chain recombines TRBV30 with TRBJ1-3, with TRBD1 as a possible D gene (5 bases). The V end lost 5 bases, the J end lost 8 bases, and 13 bases lay between the germline ends. CDR1 and CDR2 from the germline V gene are GTSNPN and SVGIG (reference sequence). The CDR3 totals 12 residues. CDR3 sequence: CAWAPGGDTIYF. DNA of the CDR3: TGTGCCTGGGCCCCCGGGGGTGACACCATATATTTT.

In the case of this clone: An end of the junction differs from the germline gene, which may be a read error. The chain carries TRBV5-5 and TRBJ2-3; 8 bases fit TRBD2. Germline loops: CDR1 SGHKS, CDR2 YYEKEE (reference sequence). The CDR3 totals 16 residues. The CDR3, as DNA: TGTGCCAGCAGCTTACGGGAGCGGGAGATCTCCTTCCCCGTGAATTTT. Translated: CASSLREREISFPVNF.

This clone was recorded once. This sequence joins TRBV13 and TRBJ1-2; the match to TRBD1 covers 9 bases. V lost 5 bases, J lost 8 bases, and 12 bases stayed unmatched. CDR3 size: 15 residues. The germline V gene encodes CDR1 PRHDT and CDR2 FYEKMQ (reference sequence). The CDR3 region has the DNA TGTGCCAGCAGCCCCCAGGACAGGGGACGACACGGCTACACCTTC. It codes for CASSPQDRGRHGYTF.

This rearrangement joins TRBV11-3 to TRBJ2-1; D possibly corresponds to TRBD2 (5 bases). V was cut by 0 bases and J by 7 bases, with 7 bases left in between. Germline CDR1 SGHNT, CDR2 YENEEA. This CDR3 spans 13 amino acids. CDR3 protein: CASSLDTGNEQFF. CDR3 DNA sequence: TGTGCCAGCAGCTTAGACACGGGGAATGAGCAGTTCTTC.

About this clone itself: Other DNA sequences in this sample translate to the same CDR3. This chain joins TRBV27 and TRBJ2-7; D perhaps matches TRBD2 (5 bases). Between the trimmed V and J ends, which lost 2 bases and 3 bases, there was a span of 5 bases. Germline V gives CDR1 MNHEY, CDR2 SMNVEV (reference sequence). The CDR3 contains 12 residues. CDR3 bases: TGTGCCAGCAGTTTAGGAGGCTACGAGCAGTACTTC. Amino acid sequence: CASSLGGYEQYF.

V gene TRBV2 combines with J gene TRBJ2-1; TRBD2 is a possible D gene (6 bases). Trimming stripped 8 bases from V and 0 bases from J, with 14 bases between. Germline CDR1 reads SNHLY; CDR2 reads FYNNEI. The CDR3 spans 15 residues. The CDR3 sequence: CASPGLSSSYNEQFF. DNA of the CDR3: TGTGCCAGCCCGGGACTTTCAAGCTCCTACAATGAGCAGTTCTTC.

V gene TRBV7-9 combines with J gene TRBJ2-1; maybe TRBD2 (5 bases). Germline V gene data show CDR1 as SEHNR and CDR2 as FQNEAQ (reference sequence). This CDR3 has 14 amino acids. Trimming pared 2 bases from V and 5 bases from J, leaving 10 bases between. Written as DNA, the CDR3 is TGTGCCAGCAGCTTATATGCGGGTAACAATGAGCAGTTCTTC. Its protein product is CASSLYAGNNEQFF. The full variable domain, completed using reference TRBV7-9 and TRBJ2-1, is DTGVSQNPRHKITKRGQNVTFRCDPISEHNRLYWYRQTLGQGPEFLTYFQNEAQLEKSRLLSDRFSAERPKGSFSTLEIQRTEQGDSAMYLCASSLYAGNNEQFFGPGTRLTVL.

Turning to this clone: Other nucleotide sequences from this sample produce the same CDR3. The CDR3 reads CASSRGNEQFF. The CDR3 nucleotides read TGTGCCAGCAGCCGGGGGAATGAGCAGTTCTTC. The chain has TRBV27 and TRBJ2-1, with a possible D match to TRBD2 (6 bases). The CDR3 runs to 11 residues. CDR1 and CDR2 from the germline V gene are MNHEY and SMNVEV (reference sequence). V lost 6 bases, J lost 7 bases, and 7 bases lay in between.